What follows are 3 T cell receptor beta chains derived from one specimen sequenced in a study of CD8 T cells in ankylosing spondylitis. MiXCR, run by TCRdb on the 5' RACE reads, gives a single entry per CDR3 protein. The data hold roughly 150,000 distinct CDR3 sequences, with 30% to 40% observed a single time. The sequenced sample was synovial fluid, either unsorted or a sorted T cell fraction (not recorded which). The receptor set was obtained from a male donor with ankylosing spondylitis.

In this sample, this clonotype turned up a few times. The chain recombines TRBV6-5 with TRBJ2-1; D is perhaps TRBD1 or TRBD2 (5 bases each). Germline V gene lookup returns CDR1 MNHEY and CDR2 SVGAGI. Deletions cut 2 bases from V and 0 bases from J, with 8 bases between. The CDR3 is made up of 15 amino acids. CDR3 residues: CASSYPGSSYNEQFF. In nucleotides, the CDR3 is TGTGCCAGCAGTTACCCAGGGAGCTCCTACAATGAGCAGTTCTTC.

This clonotype was seen at least ten times. This CDR3 reads CSARGGQGRETQYF. Here the CDR3 DNA reads TGCAGTGCTAGAGGGGGACAGGGACGGGAGACCCAGTACTTC. The chain is built from TRBV20-1 and TRBJ2-5; 9 bases are a match to TRBD1. J gave up 5 bases and V 1 base, and 5 bases lay outside the gene matches. The germline CDR1 and CDR2 sequences are DFQATT and SNEGSKA (reference sequence). This CDR3 region has 14 residues.

The rearrangement links TRBV12-3 or TRBV12-4 to TRBJ2-3; TRBD2 matches at 10 bases. Trimming at V came to 2 bases and at J to 4 bases, leaving 6 bases not matched to a gene. The CDR3 runs to 16 residues. CDR3 residues: CASSLSAGGGPDTQYF. CDR3 bases: TGTGCCAGCAGTTTATCAGCGGGAGGGGGACCAGATACGCAGTATTTT.